This TCR beta chain was observed in a study of T cells in Graves' hyperthyroidism and ophthalmopathy. Study context: At the time of initial diagnosis and before any treatment, peripheral blood was collected.

The source material, RNA transcripts, was used to amplify TCR beta CDR3 regions. When the TCR CDR3 underwent first-round RT-PCR, the HTBI primer set was used. TCRdb re-derived calls from the multiplex PCR reads in MiXCR, one entry per CDR3 protein. Altogether approximately 210,000 distinct CDR3 sequences are present, roughly 17% being singletons, with the ten largest covering around 50%. General study points: Most clonotypes that expanded in the thyroid above 0.001 also showed up in blood.

Thyroid ultrasound and orbital computed tomography, with clinical symptoms and serum thyroxine and TRAb, informed diagnoses. In this sample, this clonotype turned up a few times. Antigen specificity is unknown. The sequence came from a man between 45 and 60 years old with Graves' hyperthyroidism. Sequencing input: blood.

The CDR3 sequence: CASSLGGGMWETQYF. CDR3 bases: TGTGCCAGCAGTTTAGGCGGGGGGATGTGGGAGACCCAGTACTTC. J is TRBJ2-5 and V is TRBV28, with 8 bases matching TRBD2. Germline lookup yields CDR1 MDHEN and CDR2 SYDVKM. The J segment lost 5 bases and the V segment lost 2 bases, leaving 7 bases of the junction unmatched. This CDR3 comprises 15 residues.